These 13 T cell receptor beta chains were sequenced from one sample in a study of Ad26.COV2.S vaccination and SARS-CoV-2 variants. Repertoires were generated with immunoSEQ multiplex PCR, while TCRdb's copy carries only in-frame clones and drops some. The profile shows some 500,000 clones, nearly 90% of them singletons. This sample's treatment: 15 to 20 received Ad26.COV2.S at low or high dose, single or two shots; several received placebo; per-sample allocation not given. Sampling happened 63 days after the first vaccine or placebo injection. The sequencing used peripheral blood, collected in a trial of Ad26.COV2.S vaccine versus placebo. These receptors came from a person between 18 and 59 years old who received the Ad26.COV2.S COVID-19 vaccine or a placebo.

In DNA, the CDR3 is TGTGCCAGCAGATATAGCGGAGATCTTGAGCAGTTCTTC. Encoded protein: CASRYSGDLEQFF. The rearrangement joins TRBV7-2 to TRBJ2-1; D possibly corresponds to TRBD2 (6 bases). Germline lookup yields CDR1 SGHTA and CDR2 FQGNSA. V was clipped by 6 bases and J by 9 bases, with 15 bases between them. The CDR3 extends over 13 amino acids.

CDR3 region: CASSEGSRSPLHF. The CDR3 DNA sequence: TGTGCCAGCAGCGAAGGGTCCCGGTCACCCCTCCACTTT. The chain carries TRBV9 and TRBJ1-6; D is unclear. CDR1 and CDR2 (germline): SGDLS, YYNGEE. This CDR3 is 13 amino acids long. Trimming took 3 bases from V and 10 from J, leaving 11 bases between them.

The gene calls are TRBV19 and TRBJ1-3; D uncertain. Trimming left V 9 bases short and J 0 bases short, with 9 bases between. Germline CDR1 LNHDA, CDR2 SQIVND (reference sequence). The CDR3 loop spans 13 amino acids. The CDR3: CASDTYSGNTIYF. Here the CDR3 DNA reads TGTGCCAGCGACACTTACTCTGGAAACACCATATATTTT.

The chain has TRBV5-5 and TRBJ2-7; D is uncertain. Trimming stripped 1 base from V and 6 bases from J, with 8 bases between. The CDR3 consists of 12 residues. Germline V lookup: CDR1 SGHKS, CDR2 YYEKEE (reference sequence). CDR3 DNA sequence: TGTGCCAGCAGCTTGAGTATCGTCGAGCAGTACTTC. This gives the protein CASSLSIVEQYF.

This clone was observed a single time. The V gene is TRBV24-1, the J gene TRBJ1-5, with 7 nucleotides matching TRBD1. With V trimmed by 3 bases and J by 5 bases, 6 bases remained unmatched. The CDR3 sequence is 15 residues long. CDR1 and CDR2 (germline): KGHDR, SFDVKD. The CDR3 DNA reads as TGTGCCACCAGTGATGCCAGGGGGTGGCATCAGCCCCAGCATTTT. The encoded protein is CATSDARGWHQPQHF.

V is TRBV7-2 and J is TRBJ1-2; TRBD1 matches at 9 bases. The V segment lost 2 bases and the J segment 4 bases; nucleotides outside the gene matches: 5. From germline, CDR1 is SGHTA and CDR2 FQGNSA. The CDR3 has 15 residues. CDR3 sequence: CASSLMGQGIYGYTF. In DNA, the CDR3 is TGTGCCAGCAGCTTAATGGGACAGGGAATCTATGGCTACACCTTC.

The chain carries TRBV12-5 and TRBJ2-2; the D is unclear. V lost 4 bases and J lost 7, with 7 bases in between. The CDR3 runs to 12 residues. CDR1 is LGHNT and CDR2 is FRNRAP in the germline V gene. The CDR3 sequence: CASGSEVGELFF. The DNA of the CDR3 is TGTGCTAGTGGTTCGGAAGTCGGGGAGCTGTTTTTT. Full variable domain (missing parts from reference TRBV12-5 and TRBJ2-2): DARVTQTPRHKVTEMGQEVTMRCQPILGHNTVFWYRQTMMQGLELLAYFRNRAPLDDSGMPKDRFSAEMPDATLATLKIQPSEPRDSAVYFCASGSEVGELFFGEGSRLTVL.

Remarks on this clone: Other DNA sequences in this sample translate to the same CDR3. The V call is TRBV11-2, the J call TRBJ1-2; D ambiguous. Germline V lookup: CDR1 SGHAT, CDR2 FQNNGV. There are 12 residues in the CDR3. V dropped 3 bases and J dropped 2 bases, with 4 bases sitting between them. The CDR3, as DNA: TGTGCCAGCAGCTTGGGAAACTATGGCTACACCTTC. This gives the protein CASSLGNYGYTF.

The V and J genes are TRBV5-6 and TRBJ2-1; 15 positions agree with TRBD2. This CDR3 comprises 19 residues. The germline V gene encodes CDR1 SGHDT and CDR2 YYEEEE. V lost 4 bases and J lost 5; bases outside the gene matches: 13. The CDR3 is CASSLERTSGGELNNEQFF. In DNA, the CDR3 is TGTGCCAGCAGCCTGGAAAGGACTAGCGGGGGGGAACTTAACAATGAGCAGTTCTTC.

The rearrangement uses TRBV28 and TRBJ2-2, with no clear D. Germline CDR1 reads MDHEN; CDR2 reads SYDVKM. This CDR3 comprises 12 residues. V was pared by 4 bases and J by 3 bases, with 3 bases between. CDR3 residues: CASSSHTGELFF. The CDR3 DNA is TGTGCCAGCAGTTCGCACACCGGGGAGCTGTTTTTT. Full variable domain (remainder filled in from reference TRBV28 and TRBJ2-2): DVKVTQSSRYLVKRTGEKVFLECVQDMDHENMFWYRQDPGLGLRLIYFSYDVKMKEKGDIPEGYSVSREKKERFSLILESASTNQTSMYLCASSSHTGELFFGEGSRLTVL.

The chain employs TRBV20-1 and TRBJ1-6; D gene uncertain. With 5 bases removed from V and 10 bases from J, the gap between germline ends came to 9 bases. The CDR3 contains 11 residues. Germline V gene sequence: CDR1 DFQATT, CDR2 SNEGSKA (reference sequence). The CDR3 DNA sequence: TGCAGTGCTGTAGGAAACTCACCCCTCCACTTT. It yields the protein CSAVGNSPLHF.

V gene TRBV3-1 (or the pseudogene TRBV3-2) combines with J gene TRBJ1-3, with no clear D. The ends were cut back, 4 bases at V and 4 bases at J, with 8 bases in the middle. The germline V gene has CDR1 LGHDT and CDR2 YNNKEL (reference sequence). This CDR3 spans 13 amino acids. CDR3 sequence (DNA): TGTGCCAGCAGCCCGTCTCAGGGAAACACCATATATTTT. It yields the protein CASSPSQGNTIYF.

The V call is TRBV6-5, the J call TRBJ1-6, with D tentatively TRBD1 (5 bases). There are 14 residues in the CDR3. V lost 6 bases to trimming and J lost 10 bases, with 16 bases between them. Germline V gene sequence: CDR1 MNHEY, CDR2 SVGAGI. CDR3 protein: CASRTQGAGSPLHF. CDR3 sequence (DNA): TGTGCCAGCAGGACCCAGGGAGCAGGGTCACCCCTCCACTTT.